This T cell receptor beta chain was sequenced in a study of blood T cells in healthy people across ages (dated by TCRdb to the mid-2010s). Looking at the study overall: Template switching captured roughly one uniquely barcoded TCR beta cDNA molecule per two T cells in model experiments. Two additional independent replicas of 1 million unique cDNA reads from the same blood draw were analyzed for two donors (one aged 18 to 30 and one aged 80 or older). Donors were grouped into four age groups: young (average about 15 years), middle-aged (about 38), aged (62) and long-lived (approximately 82). To avoid experimental bias, donors of different ages were randomly spread across the sequencing lanes. The study measured age-related changes in TCR beta repertoire diversity using deep sequencing normalized with unique cDNA molecular identifiers. Overall study outcomes, separate from this receptor: The CMV infection status of donors was not known, potentially confounding age-related changes in expanded clonotypes. Since profiling was done on bulk unsorted PBMCs, naive and antigen-experienced compartments could not be conclusively compared. The percentage of naive T cells measured by flow cytometry correlated strongly with observed TCR beta diversity. Observed TCR beta diversity per million T cells fell roughly linearly with age, and a significant reduction was already apparent by age about 38. Estimates of total diversity based on one million sequenced T cells were regarded as lower bounds and as underestimates. Compared with the aged group, the long-lived group had more naive CD4+ T cells, fewer expanded clones and increased TCR diversity, suggesting age selection.

Donors were 30 to 45 systemically healthy Caucasian individuals from Russia aged 6 to 90 years. Each donor gave approximately 9.4 milliliters of peripheral blood, drawn into EDTA-treated Vacutainer tubes. Ficoll-Paque density-gradient centrifugation was used to isolate PBMCs, with at least 6 million per sample. Trizol reagent was used to extract total RNA from the PBMCs, yielding at least 6 micrograms per sample. For every donor, flow cytometry on a PBMC aliquot measured the percentage of naive CD45RAhigh/CD27high T cells. This clonotype was found a few times. The antigen this receptor binds is unknown. Per-base quality was not reported, and no clone a single base away is much larger than it. Library creation used 5' RACE. Sequencing was carried out with an Illumina HiSeq 2500. A second PCR of about 7 to 12 cycles was run with a J-beta primer mix and a sample-barcoded 5' primer. A template-switch 5' adaptor carrying 12 random nucleotides introduced a unique molecular identifier onto each TCR beta cDNA molecule. At least 3 million CDR3-containing paired-end reads were obtained from each sample. First-strand cDNA was synthesized from all RNA with the Mint cDNA synthesis kit, primed by a TRBC-specific oligonucleotide. All cDNA was treated with uracil-DNA glycosylase and then went through a first 18-cycle PCR with the universal primers M1SS and BC2_uni_R. The study's own analysis went as follows. For normalization, 1 million high-quality reads were randomly selected from each sample, with every read carrying a distinct molecular identifier. Instead of being binned into consensus sequences, reads that shared molecular identifiers were thrown out. MiTCR, run with a Q25 quality threshold and the strictest error-elimination algorithm, handled CDR3 identification, clonotype clustering and error correction. Lower-bound total TCR beta diversity was estimated with a nonparametric unseen species model using Euler transformation. TCRdb redid the processing of the public reads, applying fastp at Q25 and MiXCR, and retained in-frame beta chains. A single entry per CDR3 protein holds the most common genes and DNA from its merged rows. TCRdb's processing, not the authors' own work, is the source of the V and J calls. The sample table contains more than 1.4 million distinct CDR3 sequences; only one count was recorded for roughly 40% of them. Of the sample, around 8% falls within the top ten clones.

The specimen sequenced was blood. This clonotype was obtained from a woman aged 18-29 years in good health.

This receptor carries the CDR3 CASTTGAPGSYEQYF. The nucleotide sequence is TGTGCCAGCACCACCGGGGCCCCCGGATCCTACGAGCAGTACTTC. The sequence is built from TRBV12-3 or TRBV12-4 and TRBJ2-7; the D assignment is uncertain and may be TRBD1 or TRBD2, with 5 bases supporting each. V is cut by 7 bases and J by 1 base, and the space between the germline ends is 17 bases. The CDR3 has 15 amino acids, counting the end cysteine and phenylalanine. The CDR3 DNA has 45 bases and is translated from base 1.